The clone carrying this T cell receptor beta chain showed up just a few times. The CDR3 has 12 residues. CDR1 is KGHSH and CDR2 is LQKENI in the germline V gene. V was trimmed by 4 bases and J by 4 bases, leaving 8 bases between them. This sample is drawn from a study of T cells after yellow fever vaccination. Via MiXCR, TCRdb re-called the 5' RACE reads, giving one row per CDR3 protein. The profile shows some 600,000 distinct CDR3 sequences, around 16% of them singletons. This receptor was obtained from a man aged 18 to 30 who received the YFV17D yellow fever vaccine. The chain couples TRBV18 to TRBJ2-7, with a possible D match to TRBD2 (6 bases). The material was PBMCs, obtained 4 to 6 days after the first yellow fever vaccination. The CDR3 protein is CASSRGGYEQYV. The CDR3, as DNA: TGTGCCAGCTCACGGGGAGGATACGAGCAGTACGTC.